This T cell receptor beta chain was recorded in a study of shared clonotypes between healthy human individuals. Whole-study results and caveats: Rarefaction curves obtained for sorted subsets showed sequencing incomplete despite large depth. In this cohort, only blood was sampled, and tissue repertoires likely differ.

Germline V gene data show CDR1 as MNHEY and CDR2 as SMNVEV (reference sequence). The CDR3 consists of 13 residues. With 4 bases clipped from V and 7 bases from J, the junction kept 4 bases outside the gene matches. Each subset's genomic DNA was shared equally among a number of immunoSEQ plates. The assay was immunoSEQ multiplex PCR, and TCRdb's table has in-frame clones only and misses some. The sample records over 2,000,000 clones, around 95% being singletons. Concerning this clone: Its antigen is not identified. The sample holds other DNA sequences that translate to the same CDR3.

The naive CD8 fraction comprised CD45RO-negative cells positively selected for CCR7 and excluded terminally differentiated effector memory CD45RA+ cells. Donors were Caucasian adults residing in Nashville, Tennessee, USA. This clonotype was obtained from a young man in good health. Some clones in this sample may be carry-over from other donors' samples. The chain has TRBV27 and TRBJ2-1, with 7 bases lining up with TRBD1. Sample: naive CD8+ T cells from PBMCs. DNA of the CDR3: TGTGCCAGCAGTTCCTTACAGGGGAATGAGCAGTTCTTC. Translating gives CASSSLQGNEQFF.